The T cell receptor beta chain under discussion was sequenced for a study of identical twins. No donor was unhealthy or non-Caucasian. Germline V gene lookup returns CDR1 SSHAT and CDR2 FNYEAQ (reference sequence). The CDR3 totals 15 residues. The V and J ends lost 5 bases and 2 bases respectively, with 14 bases between them. TCRdb redid the calling of the 5' RACE reads with MiXCR, one entry per CDR3 protein. Found here are nearly 250,000 distinct CDR3 sequences, about 7.3% of them singletons; the top ten hold roughly 3.6%. The same data also contributed to another study, on yellow fever vaccine responses in identical twins.

The clonotype comes from a woman aged 18-29 years in good health. The chain is built from TRBV7-7 and TRBJ2-3; D might be TRBD2 (5 bases). Sequencing input: memory (CD45RO+) T cells sorted from blood. The CDR3 sequence is CASSPVGLPTDTQYF. The DNA for the CDR3 is TGTGCCAGCAGCCCAGTTGGACTGCCCACAGATACGCAGTATTTT.